These 29 T cell receptor beta chains were all obtained from the same sample, sequenced in a study of shared T cell receptors in the human thymus. Sequencing was performed with immunoSEQ multiplex PCR; in TCRdb, only in-frame clones are kept and a portion is missing. The sample comprises hundreds of thousands of clones, about 90% of which are singletons, and 0.0094% rests with the top ten. These same records also appear under a second study, on human thymus T cells.

Sequences were obtained from thymocytes. These receptor sequences come from a boy under three years old with a congenital heart defect.

The chain joins TRBV2 to TRBJ1-1, with D unclear. Per the germline V gene, CDR1 is SNHLY and CDR2 is FYNNEI. CDR3 size: 11 residues. V was shortened by 2 bases and J by 11 bases, with 9 bases between the two germline ends. The CDR3 loop is CASSEHARAFF. CDR3 DNA: TGTGCCAGCAGTGAACACGCTAGGGCTTTCTTT. Drawing the rest from reference TRBV2 and TRBJ1-1, the complete variable domain is EPEVTQTPSHQVTQMGQEVILRCVPISNHLYFYWYRQILGQKVEFLVSFYNNEISEKSEIFDDQFSVERPDGSNFTLKIRSTKLEDSAMYFCASSEHARAFFGQGTRLTVV.

The chain couples TRBV15 to TRBJ1-1, with D unclear. Deletions cut 0 bases from V and 2 bases from J, with 7 bases between. This CDR3 contains 14 residues. The germline V gene has CDR1 LNHNV and CDR2 YYDKDF (reference sequence). As DNA, the CDR3 is TGTGCCACCAGCAGAGATTTATCTAACACTGAAGCTTTCTTT. Its protein is CATSRDLSNTEAFF. Together with reference TRBV15 and TRBJ1-1, the CDR3 gives the full variable domain: DAMVIQNPRYQVTQFGKPVTLSCSQTLNHNVMYWYQQKSSQAPKLLFHYYDKDFNNEADTPDNFQSRRPNTSFCFLDIRSPGLGDTAMYLCATSRDLSNTEAFFGQGTRLTVV.

This clone occurred once. The DNA for the CDR3 is TGTGCCAGCAGTTACGGTGGGGACAGGGGTCTCTACGAGCAGTACTTC. It is translated as CASSYGGDRGLYEQYF. The J gene is TRBJ2-7, the V gene TRBV6-5; 10 nucleotides line up with TRBD1. CDR3 length equals 16 residues. CDR1 and CDR2 (germline): MNHEY, SVGAGI. Trimming at V came to 2 bases and at J to 3 bases, leaving 7 bases not matched to a gene.

The chain carries TRBV4-1 and TRBJ1-3; unclear D gene. V dropped 4 bases and J dropped 3 bases, with 16 bases sitting between them. The V gene's germline CDR1 is MGHRA and CDR2 YSYEKL. CDR3 length: 16 amino acids. CDR3 in DNA: TGCGCCAGCAGCCGCCGCGGCGGGCAGCTTGGAAACACCATATATTTT. Its protein is CASSRRGGQLGNTIYF.

In the case of this clone: A junction boundary mismatches the germline segment, possibly from a read error. CDR3 bases: TGTGCTAGCAGCTTAGCGGGGGGATACAGACAAAGATGGGAGACCCAGTACTTC. The encoded protein is CASSLAGGYRQRWETQYF. This chain uses TRBV7-7 with TRBJ2-5, with TRBD2 identical over 10 bases. Germline CDR1 and CDR2: SSHAT and FNYEAQ (reference sequence). The CDR3 sequence is 18 residues long.

This rearrangement joins TRBV28 to TRBJ1-2; no firm D call. V shed 7 bases and J shed 5 bases, with 17 bases lying between them. Germline values: CDR1 MDHEN, CDR2 SYDVKM. The CDR3 runs to 14 residues. CDR3 region: CASTMLAGSYGYTF. DNA of the CDR3: TGTGCCAGCACCATGCTGGCGGGATCATATGGCTACACCTTC.

The V gene is TRBV28, the J gene TRBJ2-1, with TRBD2 matching 13 bases. This CDR3 contains 19 residues. The J segment lost 0 bases and the V segment lost 4 bases, leaving 9 bases of the junction unmatched. From germline, CDR1 is MDHEN and CDR2 SYDVKM. This CDR3 is CASSSSTGLAGRSYNEQFF. CDR3 nucleotide sequence: TGTGCCAGCAGTTCCTCCACGGGACTAGCGGGACGCTCCTACAATGAGCAGTTCTTC. The whole variable domain, filled in from reference TRBV28 and TRBJ2-1, reads DVKVTQSSRYLVKRTGEKVFLECVQDMDHENMFWYRQDPGLGLRLIYFSYDVKMKEKGDIPEGYSVSREKKERFSLILESASTNQTSMYLCASSSSTGLAGRSYNEQFFGPGTRLTVL.

The rearrangement links TRBV18 to TRBJ2-2; 8 bases fit TRBD2. This CDR3 has 17 amino acids. V dropped 4 bases and J dropped 0; count of bases not matched to a gene: 7. The germline CDR1 and CDR2 sequences are KGHSH and LQKENI. DNA for the CDR3: TGTGCCAGCTCACTCACCGGGGGGGCCGCGAACACCGGGGAGCTGTTTTTT. Translating gives CASSLTGGAANTGELFF.

V is TRBV6-1 and J is TRBJ1-3; no reliable D call. The CDR3 has 15 residues. Germline V gene sequence: CDR1 MNHNS, CDR2 SASEGT. V shed 2 bases and J shed 3 bases, with 11 bases lying between them. This chain's CDR3 is CASSETRAGGNTIYF. CDR3 coding DNA: TGTGCCAGCAGTGAAACGAGGGCTGGTGGAAACACCATATATTTT.

The genes are TRBV9 and TRBJ1-2; possibly TRBD1 for D (5 bases). CDR1 and CDR2 (germline): SGDLS, YYNGEE. Trimming left V 0 bases short and J 2 bases short, with 5 bases between. The CDR3 covers 13 residues. The CDR3 bases are TGTGCCAGCAGCGTAGGGACAAACTATGGCTACACCTTC. Protein: CASSVGTNYGYTF.

CDR3 loop: CASSFIGTGALDGGYTF. In DNA, the CDR3 is TGTGCCAGCAGCTTTATTGGGACAGGGGCCCTCGACGGTGGCTACACCTTC. The chain carries TRBV7-8 and TRBJ1-2; TRBD1 aligns across 10 bases. The germline gives CDR1 SGHVS, CDR2 FQNEAQ. The V segment lost 3 bases and the J segment 7 bases; nucleotides outside the gene matches: 14. The CDR3 contains 17 residues.

This clone was counted only a few times. The chain is built from TRBV11-2 and TRBJ2-7; 10 nucleotides align to TRBD1. The CDR3 loop spans 15 amino acids. From germline, CDR1 is SGHAT and CDR2 FQNNGV. V lost 4 bases and J lost 6; bases outside the gene matches: 9. In DNA form, the CDR3 reads TGTGCCAGCAGCTCCCCCCGGGACAGGGGATTCGAGCAGTACTTC. The encoded protein is CASSSPRDRGFEQYF. The full variable domain, in which reference TRBV11-2 and TRBJ2-7 provide the parts outside the CDR3, is EAGVAQSPRYKIIEKRQSVAFWCNPISGHATLYWYQQILGQGPKLLIQFQNNGVVDDSQLPKDRFSAERLKGVDSTLKIQPAKLEDSAVYLCASSSPRDRGFEQYFGPGTRLTVT.

The J gene is TRBJ1-1, the V gene TRBV19; possibly TRBD1 for D (5 bases). Per the germline V gene, CDR1 is LNHDA and CDR2 is SQIVND (reference sequence). This CDR3 has 17 amino acids. Trimming cost V 4 bases and J 3 bases, with 21 bases left between them. The CDR3 coding sequence is TGTGCCAGTAGTACACCCCGAACGGGGGGAGGGGACACTGAAGCTTTCTTT. It translates to CASSTPRTGGGDTEAFF.

This chain joins TRBV28 and TRBJ1-3; D might be TRBD1 (5 bases). The CDR3 is 14 residues long. Germline V gene sequence: CDR1 MDHEN, CDR2 SYDVKM. V lost 8 bases and J 0 bases, leaving 11 bases between the germline ends. The CDR3 protein is CASYPQDSGNTIYF. DNA of the CDR3: TGTGCCAGCTATCCACAGGACTCTGGAAACACCATATATTTT.

This sequence joins TRBV9 and TRBJ2-1; 8 nucleotides match TRBD1. The junction had 4 bases not matched to a gene; V was cut back by 2 bases and J by 0 bases. CDR3 length equals 16 residues. The V gene's germline CDR1 is SGDLS and CDR2 YYNGEE. This chain's CDR3 is CASSVQGANSYNEQFF. The CDR3 nucleotides are TGTGCCAGCAGCGTCCAGGGGGCGAACTCCTACAATGAGCAGTTCTTC.

The chain couples TRBV11-2 to TRBJ1-6, with D tentatively TRBD1 (6 bases). Germline CDR1 reads SGHAT; CDR2 reads FQNNGV. The ends were cut back, 5 bases at V and 10 bases at J, with 18 bases in the middle. The CDR3 length is 15 residues. The CDR3 coding sequence is TGTGCCAGCAGCGCCCGCAGGGACAAGAAATCACCCCTCCACTTT. Amino acids: CASSARRDKKSPLHF.

The chain links TRBV11-3 to TRBJ1-1; TRBD1 might be the D (5 bases). The germline V gene has CDR1 SGHNT and CDR2 YENEEA. Trimming shortened V by 3 bases and J by 1 base, and 6 bases separated the two germline ends. This CDR3 is built from 13 residues. CDR3 region: CASSFTGNTEAFF. The CDR3 region has the DNA TGTGCCAGCAGCTTTACAGGGAACACTGAAGCTTTCTTT.

V usage is TRBV2 and J usage is TRBJ1-2; D may be TRBD1 (5 bases). This CDR3 spans 17 amino acids. Germline V gene sequence: CDR1 SNHLY, CDR2 FYNNEI. V gave up 2 bases and J gave up 0 bases, with 16 bases separating them. CDR3 nucleotides: TGTGCCAGCAGTGAAATGTTGGGGGAGGTTGCTAACTATGGCTACACCTTC. Protein: CASSEMLGEVANYGYTF.

This clone was seen just once. V gene TRBV5-6 combines with J gene TRBJ2-2, with a weak D call TRBD2 (5 bases). CDR1 is SGHDT, CDR2 YYEEEE, per germline. The CDR3 totals 16 residues. V was clipped by 2 bases and J by 3 bases, with 14 bases between them. CDR3 in DNA: TGTGCCAGCAGCTTCTCGCTCGGGAATCACACCGGGGAGCTGTTTTTT. It codes for CASSFSLGNHTGELFF.

The chain couples TRBV7-9 to TRBJ2-7; a weak D match, TRBD1 (6 bases). The CDR3 extends over 15 amino acids. With 4 bases removed from V and 6 bases from J, the gap between germline ends came to 19 bases. Germline V lookup: CDR1 SEHNR, CDR2 FQNEAQ (reference sequence). DNA of the CDR3: TGTGCCAGCAGCTCCGACCAGGGACACTCTCTCGAGCAGTACTTC. This translates into CASSSDQGHSLEQYF.

The rearrangement links TRBV6-4 to TRBJ1-1, with TRBD1 matching over 10 bases. The length of the CDR3 is 14 residues. Looked up from germline, CDR1 is MRHNA and CDR2 is SNTAGT. Trimming removed 6 bases from V and 5 bases from J; junction bases left unmatched: 6. The DNA for the CDR3 is TGTGCCAGCAGCCCCGGGACAGGGGTAACTGAAGCTTTCTTT. It is translated as CASSPGTGVTEAFF.

The chain uses TRBV4-1 and TRBJ2-5; D remains unclear. V was clipped by 4 bases and J by 4 bases, with 10 bases between them. The CDR3 contains 13 residues. Per germline, CDR1 MGHRA and CDR2 YSYEKL. Written as DNA, the CDR3 is TGCGCCAGCAGCCCCCGAGTCCGAGAGACCCAGTACTTC. Encoded protein: CASSPRVRETQYF.

The rearrangement joins TRBV7-2 to TRBJ2-1; 11 positions agree with TRBD2. CDR3 length: 19 residues. J gave up 2 bases and V 2 bases, and 11 bases lay outside the gene matches. Germline CDR1 is SGHTA and CDR2 is FQGNSA. The CDR3 is CASSLTGTSGGKAYNEQFF. The CDR3 region has the DNA TGTGCCAGCAGCTTAACGGGGACTAGCGGAGGAAAAGCCTACAATGAGCAGTTCTTC.

The rearrangement joins TRBV10-3 to TRBJ2-3; maybe TRBD2 (5 bases). V was pared by 7 bases and J by 0 bases, with 11 bases between. Germline values: CDR1 ENHRY, CDR2 SYGVKD. The CDR3 contains 14 residues. CDR3 loop: CAIKALASTDTQYF. The CDR3 nucleotides read TGTGCCATCAAGGCCCTAGCTAGCACAGATACGCAGTATTTT.

The chain links TRBV7-8 to TRBJ2-1; a weak D match, TRBD2 (6 bases). V was trimmed by 5 bases and J by 5 bases, leaving 10 bases between them. Germline V CDR1 and CDR2: SGHVS, FQNEAQ. The CDR3 extends over 13 amino acids. In DNA form, the CDR3 reads TGTGCCAGCAGCGATAGCGGCGACAATGAGCAGTTCTTC. Translated, it gives CASSDSGDNEQFF.

J is TRBJ1-1 and V is TRBV6-5; 8 bases are shared with TRBD1. The CDR3 extends over 14 amino acids. V trimming: 5 bases; J trimming: 7 bases; junction bases outside the gene matches: 9. Germline assignment: CDR1 MNHEY and CDR2 SVGAGI. DNA for the CDR3: TGTGCCAGCAGTAACGGACAGGGAAGGGTTGAAGCTTTCTTT. Protein sequence: CASSNGQGRVEAFF.

As regards this clone: Different DNA sequences within this sample yield the same CDR3. The chain joins TRBV14 to TRBJ2-2; the D gene is possibly TRBD2 (6 bases). Germline CDR1 SGHDN, CDR2 FVKESK. The CDR3 runs to 14 residues. V was pared by 0 bases and J by 5 bases, with 7 bases between. Here the CDR3 reads CASSQERGTGELFF. CDR3 nucleotide sequence: TGTGCCAGCAGCCAAGAACGGGGGACCGGGGAGCTGTTTTTT.

The CDR3 sequence: CASSSRPRLAGYKSTDTQYF. Here the CDR3 DNA reads TGTGCCAGCAGTTCTAGACCCCGACTAGCGGGATACAAAAGCACAGATACGCAGTATTTT. V is TRBV28 and J is TRBJ2-3; 11 nucleotides line up with TRBD2. The V and J ends lost 4 bases and 0 bases, in that order; junction bases with no gene match: 15. Germline-derived CDR1 and CDR2 are MDHEN and SYDVKM. The CDR3 is 20 residues long.

The chain carries TRBV5-1 and TRBJ1-1; 8 bases line up with TRBD1. CDR3 size: 14 residues. Germline V gene sequence: CDR1 SGHRS, CDR2 YFSETQ. The V segment lost 2 bases and the J segment 3 bases; nucleotides outside the gene matches: 3. The CDR3: CASSLKQGDTEAFF. CDR3 coding DNA: TGCGCCAGCAGCTTAAAACAGGGGGACACTGAAGCTTTCTTT. The full variable domain, rest sourced from reference TRBV5-1 and TRBJ1-1, is KAGVTQTPRYLIKTRGQQVTLSCSPISGHRSVSWYQQTPGQGLQFLFEYFSETQRNKGNFPGRFSGRQFSNSRSEMNVSTLELGDSALYLCASSLKQGDTEAFFGQGTRLTVV.